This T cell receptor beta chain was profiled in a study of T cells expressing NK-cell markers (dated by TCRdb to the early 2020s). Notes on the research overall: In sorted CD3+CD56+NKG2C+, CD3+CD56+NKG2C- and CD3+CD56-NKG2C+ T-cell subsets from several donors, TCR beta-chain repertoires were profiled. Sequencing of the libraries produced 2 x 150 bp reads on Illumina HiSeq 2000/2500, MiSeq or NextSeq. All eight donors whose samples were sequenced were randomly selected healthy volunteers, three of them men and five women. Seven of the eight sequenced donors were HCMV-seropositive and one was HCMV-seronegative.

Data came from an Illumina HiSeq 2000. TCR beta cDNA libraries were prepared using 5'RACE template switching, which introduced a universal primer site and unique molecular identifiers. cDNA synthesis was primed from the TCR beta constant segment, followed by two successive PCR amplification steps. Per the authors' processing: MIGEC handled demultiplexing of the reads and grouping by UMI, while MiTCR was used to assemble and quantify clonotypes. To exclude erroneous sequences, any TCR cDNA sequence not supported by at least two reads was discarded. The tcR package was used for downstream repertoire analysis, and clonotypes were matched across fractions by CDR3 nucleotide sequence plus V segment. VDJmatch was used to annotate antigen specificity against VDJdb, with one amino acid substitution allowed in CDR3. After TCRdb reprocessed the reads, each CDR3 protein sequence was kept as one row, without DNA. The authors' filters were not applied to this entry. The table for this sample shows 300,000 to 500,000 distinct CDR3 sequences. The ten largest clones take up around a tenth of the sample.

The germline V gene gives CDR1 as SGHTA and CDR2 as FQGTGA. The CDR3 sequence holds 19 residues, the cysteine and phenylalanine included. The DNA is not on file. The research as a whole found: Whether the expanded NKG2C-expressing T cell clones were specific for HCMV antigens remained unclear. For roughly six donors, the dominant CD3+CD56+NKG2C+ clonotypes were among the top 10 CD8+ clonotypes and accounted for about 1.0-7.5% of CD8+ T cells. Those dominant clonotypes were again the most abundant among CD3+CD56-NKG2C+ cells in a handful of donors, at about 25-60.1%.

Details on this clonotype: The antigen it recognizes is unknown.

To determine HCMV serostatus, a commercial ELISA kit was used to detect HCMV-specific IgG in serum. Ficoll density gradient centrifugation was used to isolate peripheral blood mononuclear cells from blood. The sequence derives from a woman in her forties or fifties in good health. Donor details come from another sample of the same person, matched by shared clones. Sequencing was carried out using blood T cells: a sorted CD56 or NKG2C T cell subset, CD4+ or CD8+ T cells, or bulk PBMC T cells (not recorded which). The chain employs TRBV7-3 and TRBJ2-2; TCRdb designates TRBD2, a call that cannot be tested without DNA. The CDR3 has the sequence CASSPRPGLAGNGTGELFF.